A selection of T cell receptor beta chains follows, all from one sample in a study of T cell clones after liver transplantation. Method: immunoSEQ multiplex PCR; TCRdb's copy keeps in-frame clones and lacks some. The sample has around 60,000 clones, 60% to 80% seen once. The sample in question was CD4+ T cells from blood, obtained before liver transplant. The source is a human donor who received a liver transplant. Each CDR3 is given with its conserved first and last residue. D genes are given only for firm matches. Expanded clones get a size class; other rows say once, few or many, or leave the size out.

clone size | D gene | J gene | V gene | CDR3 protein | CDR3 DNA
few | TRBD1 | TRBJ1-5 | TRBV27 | CASSLVGRGQPQHF | TGTGCCAGCAGTTTAGTCGGCAGGGGGCAGCCCCAGCATTTT
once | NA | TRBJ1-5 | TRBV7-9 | CASSLLGAGPQHF | TGTGCCAGCAGCTTACTTGGAGCGGGGCCCCAGCATTTT
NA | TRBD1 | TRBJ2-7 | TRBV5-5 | CASRLGQGPSYEQYF | TGTGCCAGCAGACTAGGACAGGGGCCTAGCTACGAGCAGTACTTC
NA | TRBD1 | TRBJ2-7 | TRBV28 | CASSSKTGPSSYEQYF | TGTGCCAGCAGTTCCAAGACAGGGCCGAGCTCCTACGAGCAGTACTTC
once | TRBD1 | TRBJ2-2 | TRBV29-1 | CSVGTGGTGELFF | TGCAGCGTTGGGACAGGGGGCACCGGGGAGCTGTTTTTT
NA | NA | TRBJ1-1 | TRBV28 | CASNSGGDPTEAFF | TGTGCCAGCAATTCTGGAGGGGACCCCACTGAAGCTTTCTTT
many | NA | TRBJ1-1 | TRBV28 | CASSLGVSLNTEAFF | TGTGCCAGCAGTTTAGGTGTTTCACTAAACACTGAAGCTTTCTTT
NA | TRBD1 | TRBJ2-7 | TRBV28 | CASQAGDRGRTTF | TGTGCCAGCCAGGCGGGGGACAGGGGTCGAACCACCTTC
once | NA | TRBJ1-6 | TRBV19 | CASSEQVNSPLHF | TGTGCCAGTAGTGAACAGGTTAATTCACCCCTCCACTTT
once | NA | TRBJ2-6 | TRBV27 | CASSYSTPASGGNVLTF | TGTGCCAGCAGTTATTCTACCCCGGCTTCTGGCGGCAACGTCCTGACTTTC
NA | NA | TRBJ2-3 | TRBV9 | CASSPITDTQYF | TGTGCCAGCAGCCCCATCACAGATACGCAGTATTTT
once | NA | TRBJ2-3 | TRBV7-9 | CASSLAIQGTSQYF | TGTGCCAGCAGCTTAGCGATACAGGGAACGTCGCAGTATTTT
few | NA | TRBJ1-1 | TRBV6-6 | CASSSQVYEAFF | TGTGCCAGCAGTTCGCAAGTCTATGAAGCTTTCTTT
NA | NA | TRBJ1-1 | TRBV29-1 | CSVDRPENTEAFF | TGCAGCGTTGACAGGCCCGAAAACACTGAAGCTTTCTTT
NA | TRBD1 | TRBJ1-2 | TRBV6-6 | CASSTDRGQTNYGYTF | TGTGCCAGCAGTACGGACAGGGGGCAAACTAACTATGGCTACACCTTC
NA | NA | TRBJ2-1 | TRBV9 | CASSVDGTSDNEQFF | TGTGCCAGCAGCGTAGACGGGACATCGGACAATGAGCAGTTCTTC
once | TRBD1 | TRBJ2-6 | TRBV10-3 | CAISATGSSGANVLTF | TGTGCCATCAGCGCGACAGGGTCCTCTGGGGCCAACGTCCTGACTTTC
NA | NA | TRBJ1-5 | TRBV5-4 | CASSFRGEGQPQHF | TGTGCCAGCAGCTTTCGAGGGGAGGGTCAGCCCCAGCATTTT
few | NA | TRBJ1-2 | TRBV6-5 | CASSPTENYGYTF | TGTGCCAGCAGTCCTACAGAGAACTATGGCTACACCTTC
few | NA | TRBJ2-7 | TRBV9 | CASSTGVAGYEQYF | TGTGCCAGCAGCACCGGAGTGGCAGGGTACGAGCAGTACTTC
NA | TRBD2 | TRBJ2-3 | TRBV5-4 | CASSWGGTFVPDTQYF | TGTGCCAGCAGCTGGGGAGGGACTTTTGTCCCGGATACGCAGTATTTT
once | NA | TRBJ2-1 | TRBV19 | CASIGRRSSYNEQFF | TGTGCCAGTATCGGCCGACGGAGCTCCTACAATGAGCAGTTCTTC
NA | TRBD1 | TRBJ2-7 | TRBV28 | CASSLRQGAWYEQYF | TGTGCCAGCAGTTTGCGACAGGGGGCATGGTACGAGCAGTACTTC
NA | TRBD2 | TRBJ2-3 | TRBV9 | CASSFELAGGTDTQYF | TGTGCCAGCAGCTTTGAACTAGCGGGGGGCACAGATACGCAGTATTTT
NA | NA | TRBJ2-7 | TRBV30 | CAWSVGGAGEQYF | TGTGCCTGGAGTGTTGGAGGGGCGGGGGAGCAGTACTTC
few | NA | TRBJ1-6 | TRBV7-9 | CASSLRQYNSPLHF | TGTGCCAGCAGCTTAAGACAGTATAATTCACCCCTCCACTTT
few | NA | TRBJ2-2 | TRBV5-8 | CASSSDWNTGELFF | TGTGCCAGCAGCAGCGACTGGAACACCGGGGAGCTGTTTTTT
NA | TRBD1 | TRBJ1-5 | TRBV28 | CASTLGQGGSNQPQHF | TGTGCCAGCACCCTAGGACAGGGAGGTAGCAATCAGCCCCAGCATTTT
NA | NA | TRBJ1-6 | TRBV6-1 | CASSGLGGRGSPLHF | TGTGCCAGCAGCGGGCTAGGGGGTAGAGGTTCACCCCTCCACTTT
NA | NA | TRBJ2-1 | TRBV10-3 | CAISDDTRSYNEQFF | TGTGCCATCAGTGATGACACCCGCTCCTACAATGAGCAGTTCTTC
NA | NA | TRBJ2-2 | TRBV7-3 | CASSLNWGLNTGELFF | TGTGCCAGCAGCTTAAATTGGGGGCTGAACACCGGGGAGCTGTTTTTT
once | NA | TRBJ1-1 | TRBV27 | CASGEDPPTEAFF | TGTGCCAGCGGAGAGGATCCCCCCACTGAAGCTTTCTTT
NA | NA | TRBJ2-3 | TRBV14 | CASSLTLSTDTQYF | TGTGCCAGCAGCCTAACTTTAAGCACAGATACGCAGTATTTT
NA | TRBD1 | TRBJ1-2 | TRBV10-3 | CAITTPTTGGVGYTF | TGTGCCATCACCACGCCCACGACAGGGGGCGTTGGCTACACCTTC
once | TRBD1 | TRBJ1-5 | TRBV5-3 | CARRPTRDRGREGQPQHF | TGTGCCAGAAGACCCACCCGGGACAGGGGCCGCGAAGGGCAGCCCCAGCATTTT
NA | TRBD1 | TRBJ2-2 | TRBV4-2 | CASGPGTGNTGELFF | TGTGCCAGCGGTCCCGGGACAGGGAACACCGGGGAGCTGTTTTTT
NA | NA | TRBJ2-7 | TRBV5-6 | CASSLLGPFYEQYF | TGTGCCAGCAGCTTATTGGGCCCCTTTTACGAGCAGTACTTC
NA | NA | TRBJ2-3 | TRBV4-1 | CASSQDDYTSTDTQYF | TGCGCCAGCAGCCAAGATGACTATACTAGCACAGATACGCAGTATTTT
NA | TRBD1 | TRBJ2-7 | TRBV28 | CASFGQEGYGEQYF | TGTGCCAGCTTTGGACAGGAAGGATACGGCGAGCAGTACTTC
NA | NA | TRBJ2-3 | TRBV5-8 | CASSLYRYTDTQYF | TGTGCCAGCAGCTTGTATCGGTATACAGATACGCAGTATTTT
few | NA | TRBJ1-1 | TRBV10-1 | CASSETALGTEAFF | TGCGCCAGCAGTGAGACAGCCCTGGGTACTGAAGCTTTCTTT
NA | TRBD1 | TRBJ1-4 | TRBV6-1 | CASSGVPGQRATNEKLFF | TGTGCCAGCAGTGGTGTCCCGGGACAGCGTGCAACTAATGAAAAACTGTTTTTT